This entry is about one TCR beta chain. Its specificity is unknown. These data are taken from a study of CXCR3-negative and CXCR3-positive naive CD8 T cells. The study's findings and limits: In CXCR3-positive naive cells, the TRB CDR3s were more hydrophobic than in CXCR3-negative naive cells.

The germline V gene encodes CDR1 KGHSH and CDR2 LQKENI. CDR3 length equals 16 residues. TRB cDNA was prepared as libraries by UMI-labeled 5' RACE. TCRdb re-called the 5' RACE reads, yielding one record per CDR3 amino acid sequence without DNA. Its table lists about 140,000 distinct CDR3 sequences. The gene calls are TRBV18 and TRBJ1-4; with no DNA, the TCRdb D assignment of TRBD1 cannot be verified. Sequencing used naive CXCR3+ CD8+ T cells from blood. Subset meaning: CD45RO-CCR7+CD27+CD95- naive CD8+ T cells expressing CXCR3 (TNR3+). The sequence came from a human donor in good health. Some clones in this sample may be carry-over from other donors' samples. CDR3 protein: CASSPPQAGEFEKLFF.